Below are 2 T cell receptor beta chains sequenced from a single sample in a study of shared clonotypes between healthy human individuals. This table comes from immunoSEQ multiplex PCR, and its TCRdb copy is limited to in-frame clones, with some not included. The sample holds hundreds of thousands of clones, about 74% seen once. Input material: memory CD4+ T cells sorted from blood. Regarding subset: CD45RA-negative fraction. Every receptor here comes from a man in his thirties or forties in good health.

This chain's CDR3 is CASSWGDLNYEQYF. The DNA for the CDR3 is TGCGCCAGCAGCTGGGGGGACCTTAACTACGAGCAGTACTTC. V is TRBV5-1 and J is TRBJ2-7; TRBD2 might be the D (6 bases). Between the trimmed V and J ends, which lost 3 bases and 3 bases, there was a span of 13 bases. Germline V gives CDR1 SGHRS, CDR2 YFSETQ. The CDR3 length is 14 residues.

The V and J genes are TRBV6-6 and TRBJ2-5; D not resolved. V shed 6 bases and J shed 5 bases, with 16 bases lying between them. The CDR3 length is 14 residues. CDR1 MNHNY and CDR2 SVGAGI come from the germline V gene (reference sequence). The CDR3 DNA reads TGTGCCAGCAGGCGTTCCTTGGGTGCGGAGACCCAGTACTTC. Its translation is CASRRSLGAETQYF.